This entry concerns a single TCR beta chain. Its target antigen remains unknown. Per-nucleotide qualities are absent, and no much larger clonotype sits a single base away. The immunoSEQ Assay, a bias-controlled multiplex PCR, was used to amplify TCRbeta CDR3 regions from genomic DNA. The paper's data handling went like this. Within the assay, amplification of reference gene primers was used to estimate how many nucleated cells each sample contained. To quantify the absolute abundance of each unique TCRbeta CDR3 rearrangement, sequence reads were collapsed and filtered. For each sample, productive Simpson clonality was calculated by taking the square root of Simpson's diversity index across productive rearrangements. In TCRdb, the immuneACCESS table is reduced to in-frame sequences with V and J assigned. These tables do not hold every clone; where another copy was compared, an unresolved V gene accounts for under half, and the others remain unexplained. V, J and clone size are those of that table, while D and trimming were read from the DNA. The sample yields about 62,000 clones; roughly nine tenths were counted once. Together, the top ten hold more than 15% of the sample.

Here V drops 1 base and J drops 3 bases, and the junction holds 4 bases not matched to any gene. Taken from cysteine to phenylalanine, the CDR3 has 15 residues. The CDR3 DNA has 45 bases and is translated from base 1. The CDR1 and CDR2 encoded by the germline V gene are SGHNT and YENEEA. The data were taken from a study of blood T cell repertoires in COVID-19 (dated by TCRdb to the early 2020s). At the level of the whole study: Samples covering the acute and convalescent phases of COVID-19 were provided by collaborators in the United States, Italy and Spain. The repertoires were released in a freely available public database meant as a resource for research on the immune response to SARS-CoV-2. Where available, HLA class I and class II types were obtained from metadata supplied by the sample provider rather than from assay-based typing. Sample metadata almost always included a de-identified subject ID, COVID-19 status, age in years and sex. Subjects who had been exposed to COVID-19, were actively infected with it, or had recovered from it provided the deeply sampled blood TCRbeta repertoires that made up the dataset. Samples were obtained from the ongoing ImmuneRACE study (first 160 participants) and from 1,200 or so subjects provided by 6 global collaborators. The material from the prospective study consisted of cDNA or gDNA derived from T cells, B-cell-depleted T cells, or PBMCs. Overall results and qualifications from the work: How much clinical and demographic metadata was included differed by source and by participant, and the metadata was provided uncurated.

At one collaborating source in Seattle, patients were enrolled during active infection and were followed longitudinally through the course of disease. Whole blood was collected in K2EDTA tubes by collaborating institutions according to the institutions' own protocols. For TCRbeta analysis, collaborator samples were shipped as frozen whole blood, as isolated PBMCs, or as DNA extracted from either sample type. The sequence was collected from an older woman with COVID-19, enrolled during active disease. The V and J genes are TRBV11-3 and TRBJ1-2; 8 nucleotides in the junction match TRBD1. Sequencing was done on a sample of peripheral blood. The CDR3 here reads CASSLGRGQDYGYTF. Here is the DNA: TGTGCCAGCAGCTTAGGCAGGGGGCAGGACTATGGCTACACCTTC.